These 14 T cell receptor beta chains originate from one sample sequenced in a study of blood T cell repertoires in COVID-19. TCRdb keeps only in-frame clones here, not all; method: immunoSEQ multiplex PCR. This repertoire shows some 290,000 clones, roughly 93% found once; its top ten account for roughly 2.1%. The material sequenced was PBMCs or T cells enriched from blood (not recorded which). Receptors originate from a woman in her forties with acute COVID-19.

This chain links TRBV20-1 with TRBJ2-5; D is unclear. Germline V gives CDR1 DFQATT, CDR2 SNEGSKA (reference sequence). The CDR3 consists of 11 residues. The ends were cut back, 4 bases at V and 5 bases at J, with 8 bases in the middle. The CDR3 nucleotides read TGCAGTGCTATCCCTAGTGAGACCCAGTACTTC. Its translation is CSAIPSETQYF.

The V call is TRBV30, the J call TRBJ1-1; tentatively, D is TRBD1 (6 bases). This CDR3 has 12 amino acids. The V end was cut by 0 bases, the J end by 4 bases, with 6 bases between. Germline CDR1 and CDR2: GTSNPN and SVGIG (reference sequence). As DNA, the CDR3 is TGTGCCTGGAGTGTAGGGGGCACTGAAGCTTTCTTT. Its translation: CAWSVGGTEAFF.

V gene TRBV18 combines with J gene TRBJ1-5; D is uncertain. This CDR3 is built from 13 residues. Trimming took 6 bases from V and 5 from J, leaving 11 bases between them. Germline V lookup: CDR1 KGHSH, CDR2 LQKENI. The CDR3 DNA reads as TGTGCCAGCTCCCCGGGGAGGGATCAGCCCCAGCATTTT. It specifies CASSPGRDQPQHF.

This chain links TRBV6-2 or TRBV6-3 with TRBJ2-4; 7 positions agree with TRBD2. CDR1 is MNHEY, CDR2 SVGEGT, per germline. J was trimmed by 9 bases and V by 4 bases; bases with no gene match: 0. The CDR3 runs to 11 residues. CDR3 protein: CASSWGGIQYF. CDR3 DNA: TGTGCCAGCAGTTGGGGGGGCATTCAGTACTTC.

The rearrangement joins TRBV5-5 to TRBJ1-2; D not certain. Germline-derived CDR1 and CDR2 are SGHKS and YYEKEE (reference sequence). The CDR3 totals 14 residues. V was trimmed by 1 base and J by 7 bases, leaving 14 bases between them. DNA of the CDR3: TGTGCCAGCAGCTTGTGGGCCCAAAGCGGTGGCTACACCTTC. Amino acids: CASSLWAQSGGYTF.

The chain joins TRBV9 to TRBJ1-6, with 10 positions matching TRBD1. V was clipped by 6 bases and J by 7 bases; unmatched bases: 4. Germline V gene lookup returns CDR1 SGDLS and CDR2 YYNGEE. This CDR3 comprises 14 residues. The CDR3 DNA sequence: TGTGCCAGCACCAGGGACAGGGGCAATTCACCCCTCCACTTT. This gives the protein CASTRDRGNSPLHF.

The chain links TRBV4-1 to TRBJ1-4, with D perhaps TRBD1 (6 bases). Germline V CDR1 and CDR2: MGHRA, YSYEKL. V was clipped by 3 bases and J by 7 bases, with 18 bases between them. There are 16 residues in the CDR3. The CDR3 here is CASSQDTGRPSEKLFF. In DNA, the CDR3 is TGCGCCAGCAGCCAGGATACAGGGCGGCCCTCTGAAAAACTGTTTTTT.

The V call is TRBV30, the J call TRBJ1-3; D not certain. Trimming removed 5 bases at V and 2 bases at J, with 10 bases between. Germline values: CDR1 GTSNPN, CDR2 SVGIG (reference sequence). The CDR3 has 13 residues. The CDR3, as DNA: TGTGCCTGGGTGAGGCTTGCTGGAAACACCATATATTTT. The encoded protein is CAWVRLAGNTIYF.

The chain employs TRBV5-1 and TRBJ2-5, with 12 bases fitting TRBD2. Germline CDR1 and CDR2: SGHRS and YFSETQ. The CDR3 runs to 16 residues. The V gene end was trimmed by 0 bases and the J gene end by 5 bases; junction bases not matched to a gene: 5. In DNA, the CDR3 is TGCGCCAGCAGCTTGGCCCCGACTAGCGGGAGTGAGACCCAGTACTTC. Translated: CASSLAPTSGSETQYF.

This chain connects TRBV19 to TRBJ1-2; TRBD1 aligns across 7 bases. The CDR3 has 15 amino acids. After removal of 6 bases from V and 2 bases from J, the junction contained 9 bases not matched to a gene. Germline CDR1 is LNHDA and CDR2 is SQIVND (reference sequence). CDR3 bases: TGTGCCAGTAGCCCAAAGGACAGGATAAACTATGGCTACACCTTC. Protein sequence: CASSPKDRINYGYTF.

The V gene is TRBV18, the J gene TRBJ2-3; 12 bases match TRBD1. CDR3 length: 18 residues. V lost 4 bases, J lost 8 bases, and 16 bases stayed unmatched. Germline CDR1 reads KGHSH; CDR2 reads LQKENI. CDR3 residues: CASSRNELGTGGSGTQYF. CDR3 DNA: TGTGCCAGCTCACGGAATGAGTTAGGGACAGGGGGCAGCGGTACGCAGTATTTT.

The chain has TRBV28 and TRBJ1-2; TRBD1 matches 10 bases. V shed 6 bases and J 5 bases; nucleotides not matched to a gene: 6. This CDR3 contains 14 residues. Germline V gives CDR1 MDHEN, CDR2 SYDVKM. As DNA, the CDR3 is TGTGCCAGCAGCCGAGGACAGGGGGGTTATGGCTACACCTTC. Encoded protein: CASSRGQGGYGYTF.

This clone was seen a single time. The chain employs TRBV5-6 and TRBJ1-3; 8 nucleotides align to TRBD1. Unmatched junction bases numbered 3, after V lost 1 base and J lost 6 bases. The germline CDR1 and CDR2 sequences are SGHDT and YYEEEE. This CDR3 has 14 amino acids. CDR3 sequence reads: CASSLTGGINTIYF. CDR3 DNA sequence: TGTGCCAGCAGCTTGACAGGGGGAATAAACACCATATATTTT.

The chain links TRBV19 to TRBJ1-1; D may be TRBD1 (5 bases). V lost 5 bases and J 5 bases, leaving 24 bases between the germline ends. CDR3 length equals 17 residues. CDR1 is LNHDA, CDR2 SQIVND, per germline (reference sequence). CDR3 coding DNA: TGTGCCAGTAGTTCAAGGACAACAACCTCCTCAAATACTGAAGCTTTCTTT. Its translation: CASSSRTTTSSNTEAFF.